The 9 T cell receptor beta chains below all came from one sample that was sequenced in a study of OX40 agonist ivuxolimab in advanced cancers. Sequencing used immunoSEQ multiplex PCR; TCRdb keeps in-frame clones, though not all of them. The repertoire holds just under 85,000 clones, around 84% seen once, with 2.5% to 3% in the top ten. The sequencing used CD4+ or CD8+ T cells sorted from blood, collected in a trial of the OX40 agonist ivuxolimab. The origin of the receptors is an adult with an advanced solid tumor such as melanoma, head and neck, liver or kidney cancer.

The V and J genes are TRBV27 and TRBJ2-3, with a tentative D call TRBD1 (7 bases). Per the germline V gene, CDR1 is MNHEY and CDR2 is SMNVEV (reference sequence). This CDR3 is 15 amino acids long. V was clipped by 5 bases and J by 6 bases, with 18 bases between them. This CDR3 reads CASSTGTAGGDTQYF. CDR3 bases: TGTGCCAGCAGTACCGGGACAGCGGGCGGGGATACGCAGTATTTT.

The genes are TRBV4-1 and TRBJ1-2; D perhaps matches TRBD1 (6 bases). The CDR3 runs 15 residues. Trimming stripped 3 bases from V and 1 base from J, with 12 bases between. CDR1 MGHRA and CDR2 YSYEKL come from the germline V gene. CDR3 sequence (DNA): TGCGCCAGCAGCCATCCCGGGACAAGTAACTATGGCTACACCTTC. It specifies CASSHPGTSNYGYTF.

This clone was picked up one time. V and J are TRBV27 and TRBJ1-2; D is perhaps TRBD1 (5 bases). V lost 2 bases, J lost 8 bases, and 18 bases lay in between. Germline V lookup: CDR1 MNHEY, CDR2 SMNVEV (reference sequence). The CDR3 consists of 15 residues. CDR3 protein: CASSLGGVERGGYTF. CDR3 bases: TGTGCCAGCAGTTTAGGGGGGGTGGAGAGAGGAGGCTACACCTTC.

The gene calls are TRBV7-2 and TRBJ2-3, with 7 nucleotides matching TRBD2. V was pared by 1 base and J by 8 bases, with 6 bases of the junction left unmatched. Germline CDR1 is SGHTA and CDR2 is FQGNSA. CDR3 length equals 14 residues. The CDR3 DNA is TGTGCCAGCAGCTTAGGATCTAGCGGTGGTACGCAGTATTTT. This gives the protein CASSLGSSGGTQYF. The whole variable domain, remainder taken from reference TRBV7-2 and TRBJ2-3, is GAGVSQSPSNKVTEKGKDVELRCDPISGHTALYWYRQSLGQGLEFLIYFQGNSAPDKSGLPSDRFSAERTGGSVSTLTIQRTQQEDSAVYLCASSLGSSGGTQYFGPGTRLTVL.

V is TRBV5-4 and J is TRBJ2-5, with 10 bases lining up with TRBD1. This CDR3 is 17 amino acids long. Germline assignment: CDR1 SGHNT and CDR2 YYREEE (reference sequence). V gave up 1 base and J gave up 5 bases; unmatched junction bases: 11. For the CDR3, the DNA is TGTGCCAGCAGCTTGTACGGATCGACAGGGGGCCTGGAGACCCAGTACTTC. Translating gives CASSLYGSTGGLETQYF.

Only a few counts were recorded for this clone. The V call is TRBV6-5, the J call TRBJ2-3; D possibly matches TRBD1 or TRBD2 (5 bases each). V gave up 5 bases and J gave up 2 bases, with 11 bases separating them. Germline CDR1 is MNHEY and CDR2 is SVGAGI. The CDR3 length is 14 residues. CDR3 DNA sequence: TGTGCCAGCAGTACTAGGGGTTTCACAGATACGCAGTATTTT. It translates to CASSTRGFTDTQYF.

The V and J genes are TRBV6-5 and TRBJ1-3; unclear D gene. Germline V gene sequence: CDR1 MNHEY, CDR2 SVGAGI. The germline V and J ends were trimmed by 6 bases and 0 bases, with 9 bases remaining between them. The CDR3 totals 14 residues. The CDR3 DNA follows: TGTGCCAGCAGGCCAAAGGGCTCTGGAAACACCATATATTTT. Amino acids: CASRPKGSGNTIYF.

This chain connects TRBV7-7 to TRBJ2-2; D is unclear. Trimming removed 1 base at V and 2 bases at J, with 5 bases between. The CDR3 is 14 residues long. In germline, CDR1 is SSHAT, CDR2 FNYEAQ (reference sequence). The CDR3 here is CASSLEVNTGELFF. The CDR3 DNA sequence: TGTGCCAGCAGCTTAGAAGTAAACACCGGGGAGCTGTTTTTT. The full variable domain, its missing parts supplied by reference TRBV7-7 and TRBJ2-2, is GAGVSQSPRYKVTKRGQDVTLRCDPISSHATLYWYQQALGQGPEFLTYFNYEAQPDKSGLPSDRFSAERPEGSISTLTIQRTEQRDSAMYRCASSLEVNTGELFFGEGSRLTVL.

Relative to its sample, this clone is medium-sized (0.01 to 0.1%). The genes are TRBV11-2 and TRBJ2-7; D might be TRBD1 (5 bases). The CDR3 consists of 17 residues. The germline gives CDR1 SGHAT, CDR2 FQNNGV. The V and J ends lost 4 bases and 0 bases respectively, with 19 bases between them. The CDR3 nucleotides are TGTGCCAGCAGCTCCGCCCCCCGCGGCAGGGTCTCCTACGAGCAGTACTTC. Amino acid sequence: CASSSAPRGRVSYEQYF.